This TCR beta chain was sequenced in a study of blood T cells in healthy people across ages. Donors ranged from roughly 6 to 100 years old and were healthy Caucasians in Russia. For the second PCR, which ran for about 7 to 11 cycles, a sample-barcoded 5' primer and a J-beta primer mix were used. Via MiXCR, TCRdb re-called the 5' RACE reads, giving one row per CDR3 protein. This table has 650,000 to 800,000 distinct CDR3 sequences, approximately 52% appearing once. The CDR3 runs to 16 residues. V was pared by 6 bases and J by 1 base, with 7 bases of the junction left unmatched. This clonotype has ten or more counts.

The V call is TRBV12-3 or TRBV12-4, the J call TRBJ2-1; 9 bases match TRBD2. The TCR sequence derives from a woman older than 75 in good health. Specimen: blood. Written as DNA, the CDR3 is TGTGCCAGCAGGGAGCGGGGGGCCTCGTCCTACAATGAGCAGTTCTTC. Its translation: CASRERGASSYNEQFF.